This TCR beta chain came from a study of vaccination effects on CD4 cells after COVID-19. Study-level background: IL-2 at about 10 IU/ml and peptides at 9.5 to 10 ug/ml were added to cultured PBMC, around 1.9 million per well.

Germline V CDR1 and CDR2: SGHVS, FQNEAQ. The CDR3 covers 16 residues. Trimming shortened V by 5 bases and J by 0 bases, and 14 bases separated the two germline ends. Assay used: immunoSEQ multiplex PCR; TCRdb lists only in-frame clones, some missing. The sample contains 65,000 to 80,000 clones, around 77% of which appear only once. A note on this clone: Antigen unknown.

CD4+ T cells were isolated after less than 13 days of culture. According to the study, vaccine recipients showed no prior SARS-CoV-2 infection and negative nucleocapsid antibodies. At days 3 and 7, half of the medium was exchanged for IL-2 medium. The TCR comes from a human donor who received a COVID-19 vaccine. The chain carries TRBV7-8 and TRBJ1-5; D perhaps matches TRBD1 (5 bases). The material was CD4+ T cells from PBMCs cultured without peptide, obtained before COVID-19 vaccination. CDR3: CASSSGTGYSNQPQHF. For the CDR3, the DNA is TGTGCCAGCAGCAGCGGGACGGGGTATAGCAATCAGCCCCAGCATTTT. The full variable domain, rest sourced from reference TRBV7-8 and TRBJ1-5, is GAGVSQSPRYKVAKRGQDVALRCDPISGHVSLFWYQQALGQGPEFLTYFQNEAQLDKSGLPSDRFFAERPEGSVSTLKIQRTQQEDSAVYLCASSSGTGYSNQPQHFGDGTRLSIL.